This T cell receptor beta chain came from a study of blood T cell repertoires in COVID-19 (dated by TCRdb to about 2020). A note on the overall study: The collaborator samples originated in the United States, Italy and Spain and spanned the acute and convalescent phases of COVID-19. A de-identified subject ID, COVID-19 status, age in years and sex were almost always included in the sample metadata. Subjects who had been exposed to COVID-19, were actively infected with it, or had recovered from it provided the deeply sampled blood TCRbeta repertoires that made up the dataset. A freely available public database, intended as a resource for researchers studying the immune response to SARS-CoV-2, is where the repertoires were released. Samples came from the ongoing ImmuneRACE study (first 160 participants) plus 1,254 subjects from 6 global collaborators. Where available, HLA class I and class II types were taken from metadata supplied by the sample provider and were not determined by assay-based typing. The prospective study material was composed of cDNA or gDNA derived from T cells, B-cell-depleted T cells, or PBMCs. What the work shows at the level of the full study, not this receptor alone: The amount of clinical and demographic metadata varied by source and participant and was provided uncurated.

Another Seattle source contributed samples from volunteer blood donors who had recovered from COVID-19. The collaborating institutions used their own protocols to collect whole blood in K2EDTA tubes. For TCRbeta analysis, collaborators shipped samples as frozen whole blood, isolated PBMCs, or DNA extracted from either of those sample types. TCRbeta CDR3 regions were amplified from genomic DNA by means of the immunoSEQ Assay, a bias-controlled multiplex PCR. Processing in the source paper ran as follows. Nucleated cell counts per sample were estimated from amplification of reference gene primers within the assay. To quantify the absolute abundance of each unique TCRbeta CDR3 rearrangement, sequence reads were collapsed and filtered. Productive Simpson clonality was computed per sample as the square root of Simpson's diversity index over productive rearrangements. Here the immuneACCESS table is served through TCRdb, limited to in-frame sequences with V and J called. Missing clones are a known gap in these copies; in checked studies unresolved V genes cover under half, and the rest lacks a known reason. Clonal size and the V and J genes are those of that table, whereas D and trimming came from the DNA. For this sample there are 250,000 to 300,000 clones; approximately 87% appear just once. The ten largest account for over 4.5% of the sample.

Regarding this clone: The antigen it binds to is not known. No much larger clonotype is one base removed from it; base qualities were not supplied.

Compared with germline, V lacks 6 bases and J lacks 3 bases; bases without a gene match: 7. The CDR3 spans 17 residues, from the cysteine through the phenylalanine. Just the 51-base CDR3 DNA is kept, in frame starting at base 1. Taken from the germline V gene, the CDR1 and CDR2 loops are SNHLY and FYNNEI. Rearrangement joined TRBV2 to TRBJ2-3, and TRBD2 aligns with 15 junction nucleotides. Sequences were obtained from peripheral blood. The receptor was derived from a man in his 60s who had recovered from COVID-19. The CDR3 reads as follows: CASSGGTSGRRTDTQYF. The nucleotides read TGTGCCAGCAGCGGGGGGACTAGCGGGAGGAGGACAGATACGCAGTATTTT.